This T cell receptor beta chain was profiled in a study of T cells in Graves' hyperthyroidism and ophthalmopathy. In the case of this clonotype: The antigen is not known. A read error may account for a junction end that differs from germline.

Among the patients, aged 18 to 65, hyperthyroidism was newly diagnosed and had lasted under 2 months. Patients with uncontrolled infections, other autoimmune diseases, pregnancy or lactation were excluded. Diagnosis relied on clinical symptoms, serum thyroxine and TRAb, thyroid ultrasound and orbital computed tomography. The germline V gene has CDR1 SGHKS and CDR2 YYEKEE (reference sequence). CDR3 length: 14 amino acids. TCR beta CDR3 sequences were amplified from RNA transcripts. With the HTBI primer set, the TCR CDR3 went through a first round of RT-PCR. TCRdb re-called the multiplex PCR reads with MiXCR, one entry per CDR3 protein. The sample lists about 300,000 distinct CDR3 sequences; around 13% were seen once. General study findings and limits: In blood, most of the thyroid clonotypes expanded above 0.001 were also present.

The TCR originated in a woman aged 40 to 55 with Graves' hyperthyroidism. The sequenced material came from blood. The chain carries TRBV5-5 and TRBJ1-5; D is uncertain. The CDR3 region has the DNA TGTCCCAGCAGCGCCCGAAAGGGCAATCAGCCCCAGCATTTT. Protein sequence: CPSSARKGNQPQHF.